This T cell receptor beta chain appears in the sequencing data of a study of blood T cell repertoires in COVID-19. Sequencing was performed with immunoSEQ multiplex PCR; in TCRdb, only in-frame clones are kept and a portion is missing. The table shows 60,000 to 75,000 clones, with roughly 86% occurring only once. Trimming pared 3 bases from V and 0 bases from J, leaving 9 bases between. The CDR3 totals 14 residues. The germline V gene encodes CDR1 SQVTM and CDR2 ANQGSEA. V is TRBV29-1 and J is TRBJ1-3; D call uncertain. The source material was peripheral blood. This TCR came from an older woman with acute or convalescent COVID-19. CDR3 sequence reads: CSVEAGYSGNTIYF. For the CDR3, the DNA is TGCAGCGTTGAGGCGGGGTACTCTGGAAACACCATATATTTT.